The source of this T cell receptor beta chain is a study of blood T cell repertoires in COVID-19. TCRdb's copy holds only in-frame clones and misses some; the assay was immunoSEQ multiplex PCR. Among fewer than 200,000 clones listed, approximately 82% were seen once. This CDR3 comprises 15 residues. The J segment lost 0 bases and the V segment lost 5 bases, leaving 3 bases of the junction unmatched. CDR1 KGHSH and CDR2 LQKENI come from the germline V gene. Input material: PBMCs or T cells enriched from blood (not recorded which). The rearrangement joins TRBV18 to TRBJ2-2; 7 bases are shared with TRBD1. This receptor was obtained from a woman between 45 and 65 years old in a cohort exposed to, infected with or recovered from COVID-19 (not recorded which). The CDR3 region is CASSWDSANTGELFF. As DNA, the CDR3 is TGTGCCAGCTCATGGGACAGCGCGAACACCGGGGAGCTGTTTTTT.